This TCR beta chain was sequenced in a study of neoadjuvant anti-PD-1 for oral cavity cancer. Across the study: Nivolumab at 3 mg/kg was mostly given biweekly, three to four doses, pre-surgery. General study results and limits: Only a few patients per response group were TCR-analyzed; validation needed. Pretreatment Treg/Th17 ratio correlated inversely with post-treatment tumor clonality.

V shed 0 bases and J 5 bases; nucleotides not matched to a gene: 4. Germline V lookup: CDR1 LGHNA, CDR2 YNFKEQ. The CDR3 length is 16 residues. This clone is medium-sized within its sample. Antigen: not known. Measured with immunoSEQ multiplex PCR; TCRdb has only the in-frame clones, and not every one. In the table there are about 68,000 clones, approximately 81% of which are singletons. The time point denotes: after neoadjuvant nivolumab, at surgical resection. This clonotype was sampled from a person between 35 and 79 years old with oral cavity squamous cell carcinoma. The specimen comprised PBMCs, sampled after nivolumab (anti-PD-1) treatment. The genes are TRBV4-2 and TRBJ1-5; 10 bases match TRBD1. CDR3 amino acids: CASSQEAGTGDQPQHF. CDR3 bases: TGTGCCAGCAGCCAAGAAGCGGGGACAGGGGATCAGCCCCAGCATTTT.